This entry features one T cell receptor (beta chain) sequence. Data came from immunoSEQ multiplex PCR; TCRdb stores just in-frame clones and leaves some out. The top ten hold roughly 2.5% of the sample, which has roughly 120,000 clones, 88% seen once. This specimen belongs to a study of control samples from healthy donors and cancer patients. The clonotype was recovered from a woman in her 70s in good health. The sample consisted of blood.

Here the CDR3 DNA reads TGCGCCAGCAGCTACATGACAGGCAACTATGGCTACACCTTC. Encoded protein: CASSYMTGNYGYTF. V and J are TRBV5-1 and TRBJ1-2, with a tentative D call TRBD1 (6 bases). Germline lookup yields CDR1 SGHRS and CDR2 YFSETQ. V lost 3 bases and J 2 bases, leaving 11 bases between the germline ends. This CDR3 is built from 14 residues.